Listed here are 25 T cell receptor beta chains from one sample, sequenced in a study of long-term antiretroviral therapy in people with HIV. Run at survey level, the immunoSEQ assay was version v3.0. TCRdb's table, derived via immunoSEQ multiplex PCR, lists solely in-frame clones and lacks some. This table has 35,000 to 40,000 clones, about 93% appearing once. The sequenced sample was unsorted PBMCs, obtained 4.1 years after starting antiretroviral therapy. These TCRs come from a woman aged 45-65 years with HIV.

The CDR3 DNA follows: TGTGCCAGCAGCCCAAGACAGGGGGCGCGAACTGAAGCTTTCTTT. Protein sequence: CASSPRQGARTEAFF. The V call is TRBV13, the J call TRBJ1-1; TRBD1 agrees at 10 bases. The length of the CDR3 is 15 residues. After removal of 5 bases from V and 5 bases from J, the junction contained 8 bases not matched to a gene. The germline gives CDR1 PRHDT, CDR2 FYEKMQ (reference sequence).

This chain connects TRBV5-1 to TRBJ1-6; no clear D gene. Trimming removed 3 bases from V and 8 bases from J, with 6 bases in between. Germline assignment: CDR1 SGHRS and CDR2 YFSETQ. This CDR3 comprises 12 residues. CDR3 residues: CASSSTDSPLHF. CDR3 nucleotide sequence: TGCGCCAGCAGCTCTACAGATTCACCCCTCCACTTT.

The chain employs TRBV7-2 and TRBJ2-5; unclear D gene. The germline gives CDR1 SGHTA, CDR2 FQGNSA. The V end was cut by 1 base, the J end by 1 base, with 4 bases between. The CDR3 runs to 13 residues. In DNA form, the CDR3 reads TGTGCCAGCAGCTTAGGACTCCAAGAGACCCAGTACTTC. Translated: CASSLGLQETQYF. The complete variable domain, with remaining parts taken from reference TRBV7-2 and TRBJ2-5, reads GAGVSQSPSNKVTEKGKDVELRCDPISGHTALYWYRQSLGQGLEFLIYFQGNSAPDKSGLPSDRFSAERTGGSVSTLTIQRTQQEDSAVYLCASSLGLQETQYFGPGTRLLVL.

This rearrangement joins TRBV6-5 to TRBJ1-1; 7 bases align to TRBD1. CDR3 length: 11 amino acids. Trimming took 6 bases from V and 7 from J; bases not matched to a gene: 2. Germline values: CDR1 MNHEY, CDR2 SVGAGI. CDR3 protein: CASRGQLEAFF. The CDR3 nucleotides read TGTGCCAGCAGGGGACAGCTTGAAGCTTTCTTT.

The chain combines TRBV6-1 with TRBJ2-7; 12 nucleotides match TRBD2. The germline V gene encodes CDR1 MNHNS and CDR2 SASEGT. Trimming at V came to 1 base and at J to 0 bases, leaving 4 bases not matched to a gene. CDR3 size: 17 residues. The CDR3 reads CASSEGGLAGYSYEQYF. For the CDR3, the DNA is TGTGCCAGCAGTGAAGGGGGACTAGCGGGCTACTCCTACGAGCAGTACTTC.

This chain links TRBV6-1 with TRBJ1-3; no reliable D call. Germline CDR1 is MNHNS and CDR2 is SASEGT. The CDR3 totals 17 residues. Trimming left V 3 bases short and J 0 bases short, with 15 bases between. The CDR3 DNA reads as TGTGCCAGCAGTGATTCGGTCGCATATAGCTCTGGAAACACCATATATTTT. This sequence encodes CASSDSVAYSSGNTIYF.

The genes are TRBV9 and TRBJ1-1; 9 positions match TRBD1. From germline, CDR1 is SGDLS and CDR2 YYNGEE. The CDR3 spans 17 residues. V dropped 4 bases and J dropped 5; count of bases not matched to a gene: 15. This chain's CDR3 is CASSPRGDREGFTEAFF. The CDR3 nucleotides read TGTGCCAGCAGCCCCCGGGGGGACAGGGAGGGGTTTACTGAAGCTTTCTTT.

The rearrangement joins TRBV4-1 to TRBJ2-3; D unresolved. Trimming removed 6 bases from V and 2 bases from J, with 6 bases in between. The length of the CDR3 is 12 residues. CDR1 is MGHRA, CDR2 YSYEKL, per germline. CDR3 bases: TGCGCCAGCAGGGAGTACACAGATACGCAGTATTTT. It translates to CASREYTDTQYF.

V usage is TRBV7-9 and J usage is TRBJ2-3; 13 bases agree with TRBD2. This CDR3 spans 17 amino acids. The germline CDR1 and CDR2 sequences are SEHNR and FQNEAQ (reference sequence). The trim removed 3 bases at V and 2 bases at J, leaving 5 bases unmatched. CDR3 amino acids: CASSLLTSGGTTDTQYF. The CDR3 coding sequence is TGTGCCAGCAGCTTGCTGACTAGCGGGGGGACCACAGATACGCAGTATTTT.

The V call is TRBV2, the J call TRBJ2-2; TRBD1 matches at 7 bases. There are 14 residues in the CDR3. V lost 8 bases, J lost 0 bases, and 3 bases stayed unmatched. The V gene's germline CDR1 is SNHLY and CDR2 FYNNEI. CDR3 DNA: TGTGCCAGCTCCGGGACAGCGAACACCGGGGAGCTGTTTTTT. It yields the protein CASSGTANTGELFF.

This clone occurred once. The chain couples TRBV7-6 to TRBJ2-3; D call uncertain. CDR1 is SGHVS and CDR2 is FNYEAQ in the germline V gene. The CDR3 is made up of 15 amino acids. Trimming removed 3 bases at V and 6 bases at J, with 16 bases between. For the CDR3, the DNA is TGTGCCAGCAGCTTTGGCGTCCTCACATCGGATACGCAGTATTTT. It specifies CASSFGVLTSDTQYF.

The genes are TRBV7-9 and TRBJ1-1; tentative D call: TRBD1 (5 bases). The CDR3 spans 16 residues. Looked up from germline, CDR1 is SEHNR and CDR2 is FQNEAQ (reference sequence). Trimming stripped 4 bases from V and 1 base from J, with 16 bases between. As DNA, the CDR3 is TGTGCCAGCAGCTCCGGGGTCAGGGCTGCGAACACTGAAGCTTTCTTT. Protein sequence: CASSSGVRAANTEAFF.

This sequence joins TRBV25-1 and TRBJ1-1; possible D gene TRBD1, 6 bases. Trimming removed 4 bases from V and 3 bases from J, with 18 bases in between. Germline V lookup: CDR1 MGHDK, CDR2 SYGVNS. The CDR3 has 16 amino acids. CDR3 protein: CASSALVGGADTEAFF. In DNA, the CDR3 is TGTGCCAGCAGTGCATTAGTTGGGGGGGCCGACACTGAAGCTTTCTTT.

The chain joins TRBV7-3 to TRBJ2-5; TRBD2 agrees at 7 bases. After removal of 4 bases from V and 7 bases from J, the junction contained 9 bases not matched to a gene. CDR3 length equals 14 residues. Germline CDR1 reads SGHTA; CDR2 reads FQGTGA. DNA for the CDR3: TGTGCCAGCAGCTCGACCGGGGGGAAGGGGACCCAGTACTTC. It codes for CASSSTGGKGTQYF. Variable domain in full (rest from reference TRBV7-3 and TRBJ2-5): GAGVSQTPSNKVTEKGKYVELRCDPISGHTALYWYRQSLGQGPEFLIYFQGTGAADDSGLPNDRFFAVRPEGSVSTLKIQRTERGDSAVYLCASSSTGGKGTQYFGPGTRLLVL.

The J gene is TRBJ2-1, the V gene TRBV15; D is unresolved. Germline V gives CDR1 LNHNV, CDR2 YYDKDF (reference sequence). V was shortened by 0 bases and J by 5 bases, with 5 bases between the two germline ends. This CDR3 is 13 amino acids long. This chain's CDR3 is CATSRDPNNEQFF. CDR3 DNA sequence: TGTGCCACCAGCAGAGATCCGAACAATGAGCAGTTCTTC.

The chain couples TRBV4-1 to TRBJ2-7; 9 nucleotides match TRBD1. V dropped 4 bases and J dropped 7; count of bases not matched to a gene: 14. Germline CDR1 and CDR2: MGHRA and YSYEKL. The CDR3 covers 16 residues. The CDR3 DNA reads TGCGCCAGCAGCCTGATGTATACAGGGGGCCAGAGGGAGCAGTACTTC. Translated, it gives CASSLMYTGGQREQYF.

The chain carries TRBV5-6 and TRBJ2-7; weak D call: TRBD2 (5 bases). V was pared by 2 bases and J by 1 base, with 7 bases between. This CDR3 has 13 residues. Germline assignment: CDR1 SGHDT and CDR2 YYEEEE. Written as DNA, the CDR3 is TGTGCCAGCAGCTTTAGGGAGTCCTACGAGCAGTACTTC. This encodes CASSFRESYEQYF.

V usage is TRBV14 and J usage is TRBJ1-2; D is ambiguous. Looked up from germline, CDR1 is SGHDN and CDR2 is FVKESK. The V gene lost 1 base and the J gene lost 2 bases, with 11 bases spanning the gap. The CDR3 loop spans 15 amino acids. The DNA for the CDR3 is TGTGCCAGCAGCCAAGGGCAGATCAACAACTATGGCTACACCTTC. This sequence encodes CASSQGQINNYGYTF.

The CDR3 region is CASSEEQSSYNSPLHF. The CDR3 bases are TGTGCCAGCAGTGAAGAGCAGAGCTCCTATAATTCACCCCTCCACTTT. V gene TRBV2 combines with J gene TRBJ1-6; the D is unclear. The CDR3 has 16 residues. CDR1 is SNHLY, CDR2 FYNNEI, per germline. Trimming left V 1 base short and J 0 bases short, with 7 bases between.

The chain is built from TRBV5-1 and TRBJ2-7, with a weak D call TRBD2 (6 bases). CDR1 is SGHRS and CDR2 is YFSETQ in the germline V gene. The CDR3 has 15 residues. With 2 bases removed from V and 0 bases from J, the gap between germline ends came to 12 bases. The CDR3 DNA reads as TGCGCCAGCAGCTTCGGCGGGGCGCTCTCCTACGAGCAGTACTTC. As protein: CASSFGGALSYEQYF.

The rearrangement uses TRBV27 and TRBJ1-6, with TRBD1 matching 7 bases. The CDR3 spans 13 residues. CDR1 and CDR2 (germline): MNHEY, SMNVEV (reference sequence). Germline trimming cut 3 bases from V and 9 bases from J; bases unmatched to any gene: 2. The CDR3 loop reads CASSLSGGSPLHF. CDR3 in DNA: TGTGCCAGCAGTTTGTCAGGGGGTTCACCCCTCCACTTT.

This CDR3 is CASSPQGYTEAFF. The CDR3 nucleotides are TGTGCCAGCAGCCCGCAGGGATACACTGAAGCTTTCTTT. The chain joins TRBV7-9 to TRBJ1-1; TRBD1 might be the D (5 bases). V was clipped by 5 bases and J by 3 bases, with 10 bases between them. CDR3 length: 13 residues. Germline V CDR1 and CDR2: SEHNR, FQNEAQ (reference sequence).

This clone was detected once. V usage is TRBV13 and J usage is TRBJ1-2; weak D call: TRBD1 (5 bases). Germline V gene data show CDR1 as PRHDT and CDR2 as FYEKMQ (reference sequence). The CDR3 covers 13 residues. V was clipped by 0 bases and J by 5 bases, with 7 bases between them. CDR3 coding DNA: TGTGCCAGCAGCTTAGGTACAGGTTATGGCTACACCTTC. It encodes CASSLGTGYGYTF.

The chain uses TRBV21-1 and TRBJ2-2; the listed D gene, TRBD1, was not tested against the DNA. TRBV21-1 constitutes a pseudogene. The CDR3 is 16 amino acids. The CDR3 region has the DNA TGTGCCAGCAGCAAACTAGGACAGGGGGTCACCGGGGAGCTGTTTTTT. It encodes CASSKLGQGVTGELFF.

The V and J genes are TRBV5-1 and TRBJ1-1, with 9 bases that match TRBD1. Trimming took 0 bases from V and 5 from J; bases not matched to a gene: 8. The CDR3 extends over 16 amino acids. The germline V gene encodes CDR1 SGHRS and CDR2 YFSETQ. CDR3 sequence (DNA): TGCGCCAGCAGCTTGGCCACCGGGACAGGGTGGACTGAAGCTTTCTTT. The encoded protein is CASSLATGTGWTEAFF.